One sample yielded the 19 T cell receptor beta chains listed below, sequenced in a study of shared clonotypes between healthy human individuals. TCRdb's table, derived via immunoSEQ multiplex PCR, lists solely in-frame clones and lacks some. The sample yields over a million clones, roughly 95% seen once. Sequencing input: naive CD4+ T cells sorted from blood. Subset specified: CD45RA+ positively selected. The origin of the receptors is a man aged 30 to 45 in good health.

A note on this clone: This CDR3 is also generated by other DNA sequences in the sample. V gene TRBV18 combines with J gene TRBJ2-2, with unresolved D. The CDR3 sequence is 15 residues long. Trimming cost V 2 bases and J 5 bases, with 12 bases left between them. Germline V gene sequence: CDR1 KGHSH, CDR2 LQKENI. The CDR3 loop reads CASSPSLGVTGELFF. Here the CDR3 DNA reads TGTGCCAGCTCACCATCACTGGGTGTTACCGGGGAGCTGTTTTTT. The full variable domain, completed using reference TRBV18 and TRBJ2-2, is NAGVMQNPRHLVRRRGQEARLRCSPMKGHSHVYWYRQLPEEGLKFMVYLQKENIIDESGMPKERFSAEFPKEGPSILRIQQVVRGDSAAYFCASSPSLGVTGELFFGEGSRLTVL.

The chain carries TRBV10-3 and TRBJ2-7; 7 nucleotides line up with TRBD1. Looked up from germline, CDR1 is ENHRY and CDR2 is SYGVKD. The CDR3 spans 13 residues. V was pared by 10 bases and J by 0 bases, with 6 bases of the junction left unmatched. In nucleotides, the CDR3 is TGTGCCACCCTGTGGGACAGCTCCTACGAGCAGTACTTC. This codes for CATLWDSSYEQYF.

V and J are TRBV5-1 and TRBJ1-5; D not resolved. The CDR3 is made up of 13 amino acids. Trimming took off 4 bases at V and 4 bases at J, with 9 bases between the two ends. The germline V gene encodes CDR1 SGHRS and CDR2 YFSETQ. The chain's CDR3 is CASSPIENQPQHF. DNA of the CDR3: TGCGCCAGCAGCCCAATTGAGAATCAGCCCCAGCATTTT.

The genes are TRBV5-4 and TRBJ2-3, with D hard to call. This CDR3 is 16 amino acids long. Trimming left V 0 bases short and J 0 bases short, with 11 bases between. The germline V gene encodes CDR1 SGHNT and CDR2 YYREEE (reference sequence). The CDR3: CASSLGTQTSTDTQYF. The CDR3 DNA follows: TGTGCCAGCAGCTTGGGGACGCAGACTAGCACAGATACGCAGTATTTT.

CDR3 amino acids: CASSLGQGARTYEQYF. CDR3 nucleotide sequence: TGTGCCAGCAGCTTGGGACAGGGGGCGAGAACCTACGAGCAGTACTTC. The chain links TRBV5-8 to TRBJ2-7, with 10 bases that match TRBD1. The germline V gene encodes CDR1 SGHTS and CDR2 YDEGEE. There are 16 residues in the CDR3. The V segment lost 0 bases and the J segment 2 bases; nucleotides outside the gene matches: 5.

V usage is TRBV28 and J usage is TRBJ2-7; D remains unclear. The CDR3 runs to 15 residues. V was clipped by 5 bases and J by 0 bases, with 14 bases between them. Germline CDR1 MDHEN, CDR2 SYDVKM. The CDR3: CASSIYLGISYEQYF. In DNA form, the CDR3 reads TGTGCCAGCAGTATATATCTGGGCATCTCCTACGAGCAGTACTTC.

V usage is TRBV19 and J usage is TRBJ2-7; TRBD2 aligns across 14 bases. This CDR3 is 13 amino acids long. The junction had 4 bases not matched to a gene; V was cut back by 9 bases and J by 6 bases. The germline CDR1 and CDR2 sequences are LNHDA and SQIVND (reference sequence). This chain's CDR3 is CASGTSGSFEQYF. In DNA, the CDR3 is TGTGCCAGCGGGACTAGCGGGAGCTTCGAGCAGTACTTC.

V and J are TRBV7-6 and TRBJ1-4, with D perhaps matching TRBD1 (5 bases). In germline, CDR1 is SGHVS, CDR2 FNYEAQ. V was pared by 5 bases and J by 3 bases, with 16 bases between. This CDR3 spans 16 amino acids. The CDR3 sequence is CASSPTERGPNEKLFF. CDR3 bases: TGTGCCAGCAGCCCCACGGAGAGGGGACCTAATGAAAAACTGTTTTTT.

This chain links TRBV19 with TRBJ1-1, with 7 bases aligning to TRBD1. The CDR3 extends over 18 amino acids. V lost 3 bases, J lost 1 base, and 14 bases stayed unmatched. Germline V gene sequence: CDR1 LNHDA, CDR2 SQIVND (reference sequence). Here the CDR3 reads CASSIAPGQSLRNTEAFF. The CDR3 DNA is TGTGCCAGTAGTATCGCCCCGGGACAGTCGTTAAGGAACACTGAAGCTTTCTTT.

The J gene is TRBJ1-2, the V gene TRBV28, with a tentative D call TRBD1 (5 bases). Germline V gives CDR1 MDHEN, CDR2 SYDVKM. With 4 bases removed from V and 4 bases from J, the gap between germline ends came to 13 bases. The CDR3 covers 14 residues. The CDR3, as DNA: TGTGCCAGCAGTTCGCCGGGACGGTTCTATGGCTACACCTTC. It is translated as CASSSPGRFYGYTF.

The V gene is TRBV30, the J gene TRBJ1-2; 7 positions agree with TRBD1. The CDR3 is 12 residues long. Unmatched junction bases numbered 5, after V lost 5 bases and J lost 5 bases. The germline V gene encodes CDR1 GTSNPN and CDR2 SVGIG (reference sequence). Here the CDR3 reads CAWDRDQYGYTF. The CDR3 DNA follows: TGTGCCTGGGACAGGGACCAGTATGGCTACACCTTC.

The CDR3 DNA follows: TGCGCCAGCAGTCACCTCGCCGACAGGGGGAATGGCTACACCTTC. It is translated as CASSHLADRGNGYTF. J is TRBJ1-2 and V is TRBV23-1; the match to TRBD1 covers 9 bases. TRBV23-1 has ORF status, its function being uncertain. The CDR3 length is 15 residues. The V gene end was trimmed by 3 bases and the J gene end by 6 bases; junction bases not matched to a gene: 8.

The chain links TRBV7-2 to TRBJ2-7; TRBD2 matches 8 bases. V dropped 3 bases and J dropped 7; count of bases not matched to a gene: 11. The CDR3 extends over 15 amino acids. Germline V lookup: CDR1 SGHTA, CDR2 FQGNSA. The CDR3 DNA sequence: TGTGCCAGCAGCTTCCCCGGGACTAGTGCGCGGGAGCAGTACTTC. Protein: CASSFPGTSAREQYF.

The chain carries TRBV29-1 and TRBJ2-5; 7 bases are shared with TRBD2. The germline V gene has CDR1 SQVTM and CDR2 ANQGSEA. The CDR3 extends over 13 amino acids. V was clipped by 5 bases and J by 1 base; unmatched bases: 4. In DNA, the CDR3 is TGCAGCGTTTTAGCTAGCGGCCAAGAGACCCAGTACTTC. Translated, it gives CSVLASGQETQYF.

This chain uses TRBV4-2 with TRBJ1-5; TRBD1 aligns across 9 bases. Trimming cost V 4 bases and J 9 bases; bases outside gene matches: 7. CDR1 LGHNA and CDR2 YNFKEQ come from the germline V gene. CDR3 length: 14 residues. In DNA form, the CDR3 reads TGTGCCAGCAGCCGCGACAGGGGGATGTGGCCCCAGCATTTT. It translates to CASSRDRGMWPQHF.

V is TRBV2 and J is TRBJ2-7; TRBD2 matches at 7 bases. V lost 5 bases, J lost 6 bases, and 10 bases stayed unmatched. The CDR3 covers 14 residues. Germline V gene data show CDR1 as SNHLY and CDR2 as FYNNEI. As DNA, the CDR3 is TGTGCCAGCAGTAGACTAGCAAGTCAGGGCGAGCAGTACTTC. Protein sequence: CASSRLASQGEQYF.

The chain combines TRBV6-5 with TRBJ2-1; TRBD1 matches at 7 bases. This CDR3 is 15 amino acids long. The germline V gene has CDR1 MNHEY and CDR2 SVGAGI. Trimming at V came to 4 bases and at J to 5 bases, leaving 8 bases not matched to a gene. The CDR3 DNA sequence: TGTGCCAGCAGTTTCCTCCGGGACAGAAACAATGAGCAGTTCTTC. This codes for CASSFLRDRNNEQFF.

CDR3 DNA sequence: TGTGCCAGCAGCTTAACACACACCTACGAGCAGTACTTC. Translated, it gives CASSLTHTYEQYF. This rearrangement joins TRBV7-2 to TRBJ2-7, with unresolved D. Germline CDR1 reads SGHTA; CDR2 reads FQGNSA. The CDR3 totals 13 residues. Trimming stripped 2 bases from V and 2 bases from J, with 7 bases between.

The J gene is TRBJ2-2, the V gene TRBV19; D is unresolved. Deletions cut 7 bases from V and 5 bases from J, with 20 bases between. CDR1 and CDR2 (germline): LNHDA, SQIVND (reference sequence). The CDR3 runs 16 residues. Here the CDR3 DNA reads TGTGCCAGTACACGCCAGGCGGACGTGTTGACCGGGGAGCTGTTTTTT. It encodes CASTRQADVLTGELFF.